These T cell receptor beta chains were read from a single sample in a study of T cells in localized non-small cell lung cancer. Sequencing used immunoSEQ multiplex PCR; TCRdb keeps in-frame clones, though not all of them. The profile shows 4,500 to 5,000 clones, under 35% of them singletons. Sequences were derived from lung tumor tissue, sampled before any cancer treatment. These receptors were obtained from a woman between 35 and 75 years old with stage II squamous cell lung carcinoma. Each CDR3 is given with its conserved first and last residue. A D gene is named only where the DNA matches it firmly. For some rows the clone size is stated as once, few or many, or as a class when expanded; others skip it.

J: TRBJ2-7; length: 14; size: -; D: -; V: TRBV28; DNA: TGTGCCAGCAGTTCTGTTAGACCTGGGGACGAGCAGTACTTC; CDR3: CASSSVRPGDEQYF
J: TRBJ2-6; length: 14; size: few; D: -; V: TRBV6-8; DNA: TGTGCCAGCAGTGCGTTCTCTGGGGCCAACGTCCTGACTTTC; CDR3: CASSAFSGANVLTF
J: TRBJ1-4; length: 14; size: -; D: -; V: TRBV5-1; DNA: TGCGCCAGCAGCTTGGGGCAGGGAGGTGAAAAACTGTTTTTT; CDR3: CASSLGQGGEKLFF
J: TRBJ2-2; length: 14; size: medium-sized; D: TRBD1; V: TRBV11-3; DNA: TGTGCCAGCGAGACCGGGACAGGAGCCAGGGAGCTGTTTTTT; CDR3: CASETGTGARELFF
J: TRBJ2-1; length: 14; size: few; D: -; V: TRBV11-3; DNA: TGTGCCAGCAGCTTAGACGGGACAACTACAGAGCAGTTCTTC; CDR3: CASSLDGTTTEQFF
J: TRBJ1-1; length: 14; size: -; D: -; V: TRBV6-8; DNA: TGTGCCAGCACCCGAGTTGGACTGTGGACTGAAGCTTTCTTT; CDR3: CASTRVGLWTEAFF
J: TRBJ1-1; length: 15; size: few; D: TRBD1; V: TRBV18; DNA: TGTGCCAGCTCACCCCAAGGACAGGGTGGAACTGAAGCTTTCTTT; CDR3: CASSPQGQGGTEAFF
J: TRBJ2-1; length: 17; size: few; D: TRBD1; V: TRBV5-1; DNA: TGCGCCAGCAGCTTACAGACCGGGACAGGGCTACGGGGGGAGCAGTTCTTC; CDR3: CASSLQTGTGLRGEQFF
J: TRBJ2-7; length: 19; size: -; D: TRBD2; V: TRBV18; DNA: TGTGCCAGCTCAGCTACTCCGGGACTAGCGGGAGGGTTTACCTACGAGCAGTACTTC; CDR3: CASSATPGLAGGFTYEQYF
J: TRBJ1-5; length: 14; size: -; D: -; V: TRBV4-1; DNA: TGCGCCAGCAGCCAAGGCAGTAGCAATCAGCCCCAGCATTTT; CDR3: CASSQGSSNQPQHF
J: TRBJ2-3; length: 15; size: medium-sized; D: -; V: TRBV11-3; DNA: TGTGCCAGCAGCTTATCCGGGGGCGGCACAGATACGCAGTATTTT; CDR3: CASSLSGGGTDTQYF
J: TRBJ1-3; length: 14; size: few; D: -; V: TRBV11-3; DNA: TGTGCCAGCAGCTTGATATTCTCTGGAAACACCATATATTTT; CDR3: CASSLIFSGNTIYF
J: TRBJ1-5; length: 18; size: few; D: -; V: TRBV6-7; DNA: TGTGCCAGCAGTGAAACCCAAAGGGGGGGGTACGGGAATCAGCCCCAGCATTTT; CDR3: CASSETQRGGYGNQPQHF
J: TRBJ1-5; length: 15; size: few; D: TRBD1; V: TRBV11-3; DNA: TGTGCCAGCAGCTATGGACAGGGGGCGAGTCAGCCCCAGCATTTT; CDR3: CASSYGQGASQPQHF
J: TRBJ1-2; length: 14; size: -; D: -; V: TRBV6-8; DNA: TGTGCCAGCAGTTACTTCAACGGTGACTATGGCTACACCTTC; CDR3: CASSYFNGDYGYTF
J: TRBJ1-1; length: 17; size: medium-sized; D: TRBD1; V: TRBV6-8; DNA: TGTGCCAGCAGTCCCACAGGGGGCGCTGGGCGTGGCACTGAAGCTTTCTTT; CDR3: CASSPTGGAGRGTEAFF
J: TRBJ2-2; length: 15; size: -; D: TRBD2; V: TRBV6-8; DNA: TGTGCCAGCAGGCCCGCGGGAGGGCCCGCCGGGGAGCTGTTTTTT; CDR3: CASRPAGGPAGELFF
J: TRBJ1-3; length: 16; size: -; D: -; V: TRBV9; DNA: TGTGCCAGCAGCGAACGTCCAGGGAGCTCTGGAAACACCATATATTTT; CDR3: CASSERPGSSGNTIYF
J: TRBJ1-5; length: 14; size: few; D: -; V: TRBV6-8; DNA: TGTGCCAGCAGTTACTCCTCGGACGAACAGCCCCAGCATTTT; CDR3: CASSYSSDEQPQHF
J: TRBJ1-3; length: 20; size: -; D: -; V: TRBV14; DNA: TGTGCCAGCAGCCAAACCGTATCGATGGGACGGTACTCGGGTGGAAACACCATATATTTT; CDR3: CASSQTVSMGRYSGGNTIYF
J: TRBJ1-1; length: 14; size: -; D: -; V: TRBV11-3; DNA: TGTGCCAGCAGCTTAGAACAGGCAAGCACTGAAGCTTTCTTT; CDR3: CASSLEQASTEAFF
J: TRBJ2-5; length: 12; size: -; D: -; V: TRBV28; DNA: TGTGCCAGCAGTTTGAATGGGGAGACCCAGTACTTC; CDR3: CASSLNGETQYF
J: TRBJ1-4; length: 15; size: -; D: -; V: TRBV9; DNA: TGTGCCAGCAGCGTAGCGGAGGATGGGGGTGAAAAACTGTTTTTT; CDR3: CASSVAEDGGEKLFF
J: TRBJ2-3; length: 16; size: few; D: -; V: TRBV9; DNA: TGTGCCAGCAGCGTAGTGGGGTCCGGCCACATGGATACGCAGTATTTT; CDR3: CASSVVGSGHMDTQYF
J: TRBJ2-3; length: 17; size: -; D: TRBD2; V: TRBV6-8; DNA: TGTGCCATCAGTGCGGGACTAGCGGGACGGGCCACAGATACGCAGTATTTT; CDR3: CAISAGLAGRATDTQYF
J: TRBJ2-5; length: 14; size: medium-sized; D: -; V: TRBV11-3; DNA: TGTGCCAGCAGCTTGGGGGAAGGCCAAGAGACCCAGTACTTC; CDR3: CASSLGEGQETQYF
J: TRBJ1-6; length: 12; size: -; D: -; V: TRBV30; DNA: TGTGCCTGGAGTGTACAGGGTTCACCCCTCCACTTT; CDR3: CAWSVQGSPLHF
J: TRBJ2-1; length: 15; size: -; D: TRBD1; V: TRBV28; DNA: TGTGCCAGCATCCCCGAGGGGGCAAGAAGTAATGAGCAGTTCTTC; CDR3: CASIPEGARSNEQFF
J: TRBJ2-7; length: 14; size: few; D: -; V: TRBV6-4; DNA: TGTGCCAGCAGTTCCCAATCATGGAGCTACGAGCAGTACTTC; CDR3: CASSSQSWSYEQYF
J: TRBJ2-3; length: 17; size: few; D: TRBD2; V: TRBV28; DNA: TGTGCCAGCAGTTTAAATCTCCTAGCGGATTACACAGATACGCAGTATTTT; CDR3: CASSLNLLADYTDTQYF
J: TRBJ2-1; length: 18; size: -; D: TRBD1; V: TRBV11-3; DNA: TGTGCCAGCAGCTTGGAACGCGGGACAGGGACTCGATACAATGAGCAGTTCTTC; CDR3: CASSLERGTGTRYNEQFF
J: TRBJ2-1; length: 15; size: few; D: TRBD2; V: TRBV11-3; DNA: TGTGCCAGCAGCTTAAGGAGCGGGGTCTACGATGAGCAGTTCTTC; CDR3: CASSLRSGVYDEQFF
J: TRBJ2-5; length: 13; size: few; D: -; V: TRBV1; DNA: TGCGCCAGCGGACAGGGGGCGGGAGAGACCCAGTACTTC; CDR3: CASGQGAGETQYF
J: TRBJ1-6; length: 15; size: few; D: -; V: TRBV4-1; DNA: TGCGCCAGCAGCCAAGGCGAGGACGGTTTATCACCCCTCCACTTT; CDR3: CASSQGEDGLSPLHF
J: TRBJ2-2; length: 14; size: -; D: TRBD1; V: TRBV30; DNA: TGTGCCTGGACGACAGGGACCCACACCGGGGAGCTGTTTTTT; CDR3: CAWTTGTHTGELFF
J: TRBJ1-2; length: 13; size: few; D: TRBD1; V: TRBV6-8; DNA: TGTGCCAGCGGTTGGGACAGAACCTATGGCTACACCTTC; CDR3: CASGWDRTYGYTF
J: TRBJ2-1; length: 15; size: -; D: -; V: TRBV15; DNA: TGTGCCACCAGCAGAGATTTAGCGGCCTACAATGAGCAGTTCTTC; CDR3: CATSRDLAAYNEQFF
J: TRBJ2-1; length: 16; size: -; D: TRBD2; V: TRBV4-1; DNA: TGCGCCAGCAGCCAAGTGGGGACTAGCGCTCGGAATGAGCAGTTCTTC; CDR3: CASSQVGTSARNEQFF
J: TRBJ2-2; length: 17; size: -; D: -; V: TRBV22-1; DNA: TGTGCCAGCAGTTTGGCCGGGTCATACCGGAACACCGGGGAGCTGTTTTTT; CDR3: CASSLAGSYRNTGELFF
J: TRBJ2-7; length: 15; size: few; D: -; V: TRBV7-5; DNA: TGTGCCAGCAGCTTAGTTGGGACAGGTCCCTACGAGCAGTACTTC; CDR3: CASSLVGTGPYEQYF
J: TRBJ2-3; length: 15; size: -; D: -; V: TRBV29-1; DNA: TGCAGCGCCAGACCCCCAGGGTTAGGCACAGATACGCAGTATTTT; CDR3: CSARPPGLGTDTQYF